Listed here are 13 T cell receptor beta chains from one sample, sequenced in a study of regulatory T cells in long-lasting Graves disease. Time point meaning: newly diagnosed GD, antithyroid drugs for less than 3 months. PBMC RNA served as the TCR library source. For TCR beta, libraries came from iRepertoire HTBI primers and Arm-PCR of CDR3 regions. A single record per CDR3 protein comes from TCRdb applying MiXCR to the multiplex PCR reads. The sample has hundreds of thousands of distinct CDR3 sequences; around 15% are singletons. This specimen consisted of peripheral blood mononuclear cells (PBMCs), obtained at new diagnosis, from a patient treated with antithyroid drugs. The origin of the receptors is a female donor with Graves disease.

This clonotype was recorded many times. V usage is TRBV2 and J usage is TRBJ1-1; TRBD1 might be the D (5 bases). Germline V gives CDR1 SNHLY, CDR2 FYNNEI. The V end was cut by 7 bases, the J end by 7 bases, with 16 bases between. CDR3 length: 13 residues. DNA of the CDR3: TGTGCCAGCAACTTACAGGTCCAGCTTGAAGCTTTCTTT. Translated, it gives CASNLQVQLEAFF.

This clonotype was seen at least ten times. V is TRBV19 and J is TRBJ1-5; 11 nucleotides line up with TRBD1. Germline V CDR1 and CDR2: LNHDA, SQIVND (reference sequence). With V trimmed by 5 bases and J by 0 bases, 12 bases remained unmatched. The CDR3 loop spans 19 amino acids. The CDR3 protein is CASSSCCGQGAYSNQPQHF. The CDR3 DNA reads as TGTGCCAGTAGTTCCTGTTGCGGACAGGGGGCCTATAGCAATCAGCCCCAGCATTTT.

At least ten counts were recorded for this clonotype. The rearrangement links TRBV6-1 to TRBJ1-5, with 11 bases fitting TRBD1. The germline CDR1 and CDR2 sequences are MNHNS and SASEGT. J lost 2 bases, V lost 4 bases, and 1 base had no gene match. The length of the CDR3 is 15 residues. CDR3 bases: TGTGCCAGCAGTGGGACAGGGGGCCGCAATCAGCCCCAGCATTTT. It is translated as CASSGTGGRNQPQHF.

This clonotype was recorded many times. The CDR3 here is CAWSVGVNEQFF. The CDR3, as DNA: TGTGCCTGGAGTGTTGGGGTCAATGAGCAGTTCTTC. The chain joins TRBV30 to TRBJ2-1; D uncertain. The CDR3 length is 12 residues. Germline V CDR1 and CDR2: GTSNPN, SVGIG (reference sequence). Trimming shortened V by 0 bases and J by 6 bases, and 6 bases separated the two germline ends.

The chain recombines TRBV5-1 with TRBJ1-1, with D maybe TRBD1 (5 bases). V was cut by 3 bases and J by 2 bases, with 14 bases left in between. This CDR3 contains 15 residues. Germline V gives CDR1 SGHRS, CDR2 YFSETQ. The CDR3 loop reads CASSSAGSGNTEAFF. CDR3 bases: TGCGCCAGCAGCTCCGCAGGGTCTGGAAACACTGAAGCTTTCTTT.

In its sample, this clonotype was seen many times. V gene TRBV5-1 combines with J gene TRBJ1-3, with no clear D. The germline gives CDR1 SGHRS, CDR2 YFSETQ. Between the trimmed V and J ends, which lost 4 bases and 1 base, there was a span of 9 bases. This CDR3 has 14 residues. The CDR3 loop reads CASSTEGSGNTIYF. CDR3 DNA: TGCGCCAGCAGCACGGAGGGTTCTGGAAACACCATATATTTT.

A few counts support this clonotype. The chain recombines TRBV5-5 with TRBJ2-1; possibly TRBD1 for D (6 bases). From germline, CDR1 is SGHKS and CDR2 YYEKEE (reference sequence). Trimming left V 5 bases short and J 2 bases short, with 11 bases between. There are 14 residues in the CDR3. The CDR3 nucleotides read TGTGCCAGCAGTTACAGGGACACCTACAATGAGCAGTTCTTC. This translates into CASSYRDTYNEQFF.

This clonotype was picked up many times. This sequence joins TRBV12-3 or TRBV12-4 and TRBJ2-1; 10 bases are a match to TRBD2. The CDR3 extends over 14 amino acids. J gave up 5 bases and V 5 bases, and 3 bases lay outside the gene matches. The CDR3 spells CASSERGGNNEQFF. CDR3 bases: TGTGCCAGCAGTGAGCGGGGGGGAAACAATGAGCAGTTCTTC.

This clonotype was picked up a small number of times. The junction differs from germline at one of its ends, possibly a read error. CDR3 nucleotides: TGTGCCAGCGGAACAGGGAGCCAAGGGACCCAGTACTTC. It is translated as CASGTGSQGTQYF. The V call is TRBV27, the J call TRBJ2-5; D is perhaps TRBD1 (6 bases). The CDR3 totals 13 residues. From germline, CDR1 is MNHEY and CDR2 SMNVEV (reference sequence).

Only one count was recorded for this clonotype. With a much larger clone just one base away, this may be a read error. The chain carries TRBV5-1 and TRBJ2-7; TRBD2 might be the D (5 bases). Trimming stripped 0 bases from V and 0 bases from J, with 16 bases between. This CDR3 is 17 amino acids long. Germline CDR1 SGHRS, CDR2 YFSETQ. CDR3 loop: CASSLAPASRASYEQYF. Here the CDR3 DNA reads TGCGCCAGCAGCTTGGCCCCGGCTAGCCGGGCCTCCTACGAGCAGTACTTC.

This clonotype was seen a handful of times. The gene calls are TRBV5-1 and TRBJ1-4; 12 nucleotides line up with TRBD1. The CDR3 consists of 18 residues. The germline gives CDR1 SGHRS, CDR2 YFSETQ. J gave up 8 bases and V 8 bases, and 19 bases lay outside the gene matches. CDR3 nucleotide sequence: TGCGCCAGGTGGCTGGGGACAGGGGGCATCGTTTTCTACGAAAAACTGTTTTTT. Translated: CARWLGTGGIVFYEKLFF.

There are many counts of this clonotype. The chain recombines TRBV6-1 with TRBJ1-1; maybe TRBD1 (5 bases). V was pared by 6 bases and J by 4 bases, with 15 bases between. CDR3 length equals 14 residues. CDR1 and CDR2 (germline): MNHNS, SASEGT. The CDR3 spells CASRASGLGTEAFF. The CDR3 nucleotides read TGTGCCAGCAGGGCTTCAGGGTTAGGCACTGAAGCTTTCTTT.

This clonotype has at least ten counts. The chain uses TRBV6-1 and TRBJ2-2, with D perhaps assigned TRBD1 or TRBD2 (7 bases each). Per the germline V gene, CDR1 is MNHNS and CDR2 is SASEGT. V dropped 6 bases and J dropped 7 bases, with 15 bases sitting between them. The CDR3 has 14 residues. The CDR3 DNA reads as TGTGCCAGCAGCAGACAGGGAGGGGGCGGGGAGCTGTTTTTT. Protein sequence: CASSRQGGGGELFF.